This T cell receptor beta chain was captured in a study of OX40 agonist ivuxolimab in advanced cancers. Points from the study as a whole: The specificity for antigen of the expanded peripheral T cells was not determined.

Sequencing was performed with immunoSEQ multiplex PCR; in TCRdb, only in-frame clones are kept and a portion is missing. The table includes 55,000 to 65,000 clones, around 84% detected once. With 10 bases clipped from V and 3 bases from J, the junction kept 15 bases outside the gene matches. Looked up from germline, CDR1 is MDHEN and CDR2 is SYDVKM. This CDR3 is 16 amino acids long. This clone was seen more than once but under ten times. Its antigen is not identified. This chain links TRBV28 with TRBJ1-1; the match to TRBD1 covers 9 bases. The sample consisted of CD4+ or CD8+ T cells sorted from blood, taken in a trial of the OX40 agonist ivuxolimab. This sequence originates from an adult with an advanced solid tumor such as melanoma, head and neck, liver or kidney cancer. In DNA form, the CDR3 reads TGTGCCACCTCAGGGGGGACAGGGTATTCTTACACTGAAGCTTTCTTT. This sequence encodes CATSGGTGYSYTEAFF.